One sample yielded the 9 T cell receptor beta chains listed below, sequenced in a study of blood T cell repertoires in COVID-19. Assay used: immunoSEQ multiplex PCR; TCRdb lists only in-frame clones, some missing. Among approximately 140,000 clones, roughly 90% were seen once, and the ten largest hold more than 2%. The sequencing input was peripheral blood. These receptor sequences come from a man in his 70s with active COVID-19.

The genes are TRBV5-1 and TRBJ1-4; 8 bases agree with TRBD1. Germline CDR1 is SGHRS and CDR2 is YFSETQ. Germline trimming cut 4 bases from V and 8 bases from J; bases unmatched to any gene: 7. CDR3 size: 14 residues. The CDR3 sequence: CASSLGAGGEKLFF. In nucleotides, the CDR3 is TGCGCCAGCAGCCTTGGGGCAGGGGGCGAAAAACTGTTTTTT.

This chain links TRBV19 with TRBJ2-2; 8 nucleotides line up with TRBD1. Germline CDR1 and CDR2: LNHDA and SQIVND (reference sequence). Germline trimming cut 8 bases from V and 5 bases from J; bases unmatched to any gene: 10. This CDR3 is 15 amino acids long. The CDR3 reads CASGPGGAGTGELFF. The CDR3 DNA is TGTGCCAGTGGACCAGGGGGCGCGGGGACCGGGGAGCTGTTTTTT.

The chain joins TRBV25-1 to TRBJ1-2; 8 positions agree with TRBD1. The V gene's germline CDR1 is MGHDK and CDR2 SYGVNS. The CDR3 is 14 amino acids. Trimming at V came to 3 bases and at J to 8 bases, leaving 8 bases not matched to a gene. CDR3 sequence reads: CASSDSGQGIGYTF. The CDR3, as DNA: TGTGCCAGCAGTGATTCAGGACAGGGAATCGGCTACACCTTC.

The rearrangement uses TRBV11-1 and TRBJ1-4; D gene uncertain. Trimming shortened V by 3 bases and J by 5 bases, and 7 bases separated the two germline ends. The CDR3 sequence is 13 residues long. Germline V gives CDR1 SGHAT, CDR2 FQDESV (reference sequence). Here the CDR3 DNA reads TGTGCCAGCAGCTTGAGGTTGAATGAAAAACTGTTTTTT. As protein: CASSLRLNEKLFF.

The chain recombines TRBV30 with TRBJ2-5, with 9 bases that match TRBD2. The CDR3 is 16 amino acids. Germline-derived CDR1 and CDR2 are GTSNPN and SVGIG (reference sequence). The V and J ends lost 3 bases and 5 bases, in that order; junction bases with no gene match: 13. The chain's CDR3 is CAWRPGAGGAWETQYF. The DNA of the CDR3 is TGTGCCTGGAGGCCGGGGGCGGGAGGGGCCTGGGAGACCCAGTACTTC.

The chain uses TRBV5-6 and TRBJ2-7; unclear D gene. The CDR3 has 11 residues. The ends were cut back, 3 bases at V and 3 bases at J, with 4 bases in the middle. The germline V gene has CDR1 SGHDT and CDR2 YYEEEE. The CDR3 DNA sequence: TGTGCCAGCAGCTCGGTCTACGAGCAGTACTTC. This translates into CASSSVYEQYF.

The V call is TRBV19, the J call TRBJ2-1, with D maybe TRBD2 (6 bases). V was trimmed by 0 bases and J by 4 bases, leaving 19 bases between them. Germline-derived CDR1 and CDR2 are LNHDA and SQIVND (reference sequence). The CDR3 spans 18 residues. CDR3 residues: CASSIEKPGLLYYNEQFF. The CDR3 region has the DNA TGTGCCAGTAGTATAGAGAAGCCGGGACTCCTCTATTACAATGAGCAGTTCTTC.

The chain recombines TRBV7-2 with TRBJ1-1; 9 nucleotides match TRBD1. The length of the CDR3 is 13 residues. The junction had 1 base not matched to a gene; V was cut back by 1 base and J by 7 bases. The germline gives CDR1 SGHTA, CDR2 FQGNSA. The DNA of the CDR3 is TGTGCCAGCAGCTTAGGGGACAGGGTTGAAGCTTTCTTT. It translates to CASSLGDRVEAFF.

The chain combines TRBV27 with TRBJ1-1; 11 positions agree with TRBD1. CDR3 length: 16 residues. Germline CDR1 reads MNHEY; CDR2 reads SMNVEV (reference sequence). V was pared by 3 bases and J by 0 bases, with 3 bases of the junction left unmatched. The CDR3 DNA follows: TGTGCCAGCAGTTTGGGACAGGGGGGGCTGAACACTGAAGCTTTCTTT. This gives the protein CASSLGQGGLNTEAFF.